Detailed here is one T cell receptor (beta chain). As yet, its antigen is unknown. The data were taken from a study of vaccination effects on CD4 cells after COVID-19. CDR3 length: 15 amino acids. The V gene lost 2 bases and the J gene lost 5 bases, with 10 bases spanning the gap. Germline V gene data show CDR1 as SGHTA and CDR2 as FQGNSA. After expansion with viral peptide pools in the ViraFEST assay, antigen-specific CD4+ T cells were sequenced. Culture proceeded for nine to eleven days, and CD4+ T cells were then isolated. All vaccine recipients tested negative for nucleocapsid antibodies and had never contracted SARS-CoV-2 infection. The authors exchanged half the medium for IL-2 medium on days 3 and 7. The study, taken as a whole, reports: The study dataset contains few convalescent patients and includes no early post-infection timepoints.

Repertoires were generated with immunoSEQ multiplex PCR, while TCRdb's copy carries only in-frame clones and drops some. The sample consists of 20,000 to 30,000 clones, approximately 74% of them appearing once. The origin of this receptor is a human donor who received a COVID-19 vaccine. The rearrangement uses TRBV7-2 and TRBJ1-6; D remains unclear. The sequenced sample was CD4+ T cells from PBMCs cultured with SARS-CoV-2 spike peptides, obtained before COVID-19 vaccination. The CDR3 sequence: CASSLFAQNNSPLHF. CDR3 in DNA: TGTGCCAGCAGCTTATTTGCACAGAATAATTCACCCCTCCACTTT. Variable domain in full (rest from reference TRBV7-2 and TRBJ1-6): GAGVSQSPSNKVTEKGKDVELRCDPISGHTALYWYRQSLGQGLEFLIYFQGNSAPDKSGLPSDRFSAERTGGSVSTLTIQRTQQEDSAVYLCASSLFAQNNSPLHFGNGTRLTVT.